Below, 10 T cell receptor beta chains from the same sample are listed, as sequenced in a study of T cells in Graves' hyperthyroidism and ophthalmopathy. Amplification of TCR beta CDR3 regions was performed using RNA transcripts as template. First-round RT-PCR with HTBI primers amplified the TCR CDR3 region. TCRdb re-called the multiplex PCR reads with MiXCR, one entry per CDR3 protein. Here the sample spans 75,000 to 100,000 distinct CDR3 sequences, 51% being singletons. Sequenced input: blood. The receptors here all came from a woman between 40 and 50 years old with Graves' hyperthyroidism.

V is TRBV15 and J is TRBJ1-2, with D unclear. CDR3 size: 13 residues. Germline loops: CDR1 LNHNV, CDR2 YYDKDF (reference sequence). V was cut by 6 bases and J by 4 bases, with 12 bases left in between. The CDR3 DNA sequence: TGTGCCACCAGTAGGAAGGGAGGCTATGGCTACACCTTC. Encoded protein: CATSRKGGYGYTF.

V usage is TRBV7-2 and J usage is TRBJ2-6; possible D gene TRBD1, 6 bases. CDR1 and CDR2 from the germline V gene are SGHTA and FQGNSA. Trimming pared 2 bases from V and 0 bases from J, leaving 11 bases between. This CDR3 contains 17 residues. CDR3 bases: TGTGCCAGCAGCTTATACGGCAGGGGCTCTGGGGCCAACGTCCTGACTTTC. This translates into CASSLYGRGSGANVLTF.

This clonotype was recorded a few times. The rearrangement links TRBV13 to TRBJ2-3; possibly TRBD1 for D (6 bases). Trimming removed 6 bases at V and 0 bases at J, with 16 bases between. The CDR3 extends over 16 amino acids. Germline CDR1 is PRHDT and CDR2 is FYEKMQ (reference sequence). This CDR3 reads CASSSWTVHSTDTQYF. The CDR3 nucleotides read TGTGCCAGCAGTTCGTGGACAGTCCATAGCACAGATACGCAGTATTTT.

This clonotype has ten or more counts. The CDR3 here is CASSFWTGGASNTEAFF. CDR3 nucleotides: TGCGCCAGCAGCTTCTGGACAGGGGGCGCGAGTAACACTGAAGCTTTCTTT. V usage is TRBV5-1 and J usage is TRBJ1-1, with 11 bases fitting TRBD1. With V trimmed by 2 bases and J by 2 bases, 8 bases remained unmatched. CDR3 size: 17 residues. Germline assignment: CDR1 SGHRS and CDR2 YFSETQ.

In its sample, this clonotype was seen many times. V usage is TRBV13 and J usage is TRBJ1-5; no clear D gene. Looked up from germline, CDR1 is PRHDT and CDR2 is FYEKMQ (reference sequence). Trimming left V 6 bases short and J 3 bases short, with 12 bases between. The CDR3 has 14 residues. The CDR3 region is CASRPGGINQPQHF. The CDR3 bases are TGTGCCAGCAGACCGGGAGGAATCAATCAGCCCCAGCATTTT.

The chain uses TRBV20-1 and TRBJ1-1, with TRBD1 identical over 9 bases. CDR1 is DFQATT, CDR2 SNEGSKA, per germline (reference sequence). V was pared by 3 bases and J by 11 bases, with 7 bases of the junction left unmatched. This CDR3 comprises 12 residues. The CDR3 here is CSARSGTGPAFF. The CDR3 nucleotides read TGCAGTGCTAGGTCAGGGACAGGGCCGGCTTTCTTT.

A few counts support this clonotype. The chain joins TRBV5-1 to TRBJ1-1; D is undetermined. Germline CDR1 and CDR2: SGHRS and YFSETQ. The CDR3 totals 13 residues. The V end was cut by 5 bases, the J end by 1 base, with 9 bases between. The CDR3 spells CASRGRRNTEAFF. CDR3 nucleotide sequence: TGCGCCAGCAGGGGTAGGAGGAACACTGAAGCTTTCTTT.

The CDR3 nucleotides read TGTGCCAGCTCACCATACATGGCAGGCTCCACAGATACGCAGTATTTT. This sequence encodes CASSPYMAGSTDTQYF. The chain uses TRBV18 and TRBJ2-3; D is ambiguous. Germline CDR1 reads KGHSH; CDR2 reads LQKENI. V gave up 2 bases and J gave up 2 bases, with 14 bases separating them. The CDR3 is 16 residues long.

This clonotype was counted many times. V and J are TRBV6-1 and TRBJ2-5, with D hard to call. This CDR3 region has 13 residues. Germline V lookup: CDR1 MNHNS, CDR2 SASEGT. V shed 4 bases and J shed 2 bases, with 8 bases lying between them. CDR3 sequence reads: CASSATRQETQYF. The CDR3 DNA sequence: TGTGCCAGCAGTGCTACGAGGCAAGAGACCCAGTACTTC.

The chain joins TRBV25-1 to TRBJ2-7, with 9 bases identical to TRBD1. This CDR3 is built from 15 residues. CDR1 MGHDK and CDR2 SYGVNS come from the germline V gene. Trimming cost V 4 bases and J 1 base; bases outside gene matches: 5. CDR3 region: CASSAPGQGSYEQYF. The CDR3 bases are TGTGCCAGCAGTGCGCCGGGACAGGGATCCTACGAGCAGTACTTC.